Listed here are 22 T cell receptor beta chains from one sample, sequenced in a study of cytomegalovirus exposure and HLA in healthy donors. Both 60 Vbeta primers and 13 Jbeta primers went into the PCR. The method was immunoSEQ multiplex PCR; TCRdb's version includes in-frame clones alone and lacks a portion of them. The sample has 100,000 to 140,000 clones, over 70% seen once. What was sequenced was PBMCs. All receptors come from a man aged 30 to 39 in good health and CMV-seronegative.

The chain combines TRBV28 with TRBJ1-4; maybe TRBD1 (5 bases). Germline CDR1 is MDHEN and CDR2 is SYDVKM. The CDR3 is made up of 15 amino acids. Trimming took off 5 bases at V and 8 bases at J, with 18 bases between the two ends. The CDR3 DNA sequence: TGTGCCAGCAGTAGGTTCAGGGTAGGAAACGAAAAACTGTTTTTT. Translation gives CASSRFRVGNEKLFF. The entire variable domain, with the rest obtained from reference TRBV28 and TRBJ1-4, is as follows: DVKVTQSSRYLVKRTGEKVFLECVQDMDHENMFWYRQDPGLGLRLIYFSYDVKMKEKGDIPEGYSVSREKKERFSLILESASTNQTSMYLCASSRFRVGNEKLFFGSGTQLSVL.

This clone was seen a few times. The chain couples TRBV14 to TRBJ2-5, with TRBD2 matching 10 bases. The V and J ends lost 1 base and 5 bases, in that order; junction bases with no gene match: 7. CDR3 length: 16 residues. Germline CDR1 and CDR2: SGHDN and FVKESK. CDR3 in DNA: TGTGCCAGCAGCCAAGTCGAGCGGGGGGGCTGGGAGACCCAGTACTTC. It specifies CASSQVERGGWETQYF.

The rearrangement joins TRBV14 to TRBJ2-4; D unresolved. The V end was cut by 3 bases, the J end by 3 bases, with 15 bases between. The CDR3 has 16 amino acids. Germline V gene lookup returns CDR1 SGHDN and CDR2 FVKESK. The CDR3 protein is CASSHGVPSGKNIQYF. The CDR3 DNA reads TGTGCCAGCAGCCATGGAGTCCCGTCGGGCAAAAACATTCAGTACTTC.

This chain connects TRBV30 to TRBJ2-3, with 7 bases aligning to TRBD1. V shed 1 base and J 0 bases; nucleotides not matched to a gene: 4. The CDR3 consists of 15 residues. Germline V gives CDR1 GTSNPN, CDR2 SVGIG (reference sequence). CDR3 loop: CAWSATGASTDTQYF. The CDR3 DNA reads as TGTGCCTGGAGTGCCACAGGGGCGAGCACAGATACGCAGTATTTT.

The J gene is TRBJ2-5, the V gene TRBV5-1, with unresolved D. Near its end, the DNA agrees better with TRBJ2-7, so the J call may be wrong. Per the germline V gene, CDR1 is SGHRS and CDR2 is YFSETQ. This CDR3 is 13 amino acids long. CDR3 residues: CASSLLDSYEQYF. CDR3 sequence (DNA): TGCGCCAGCAGCTTGCTCGACTCCTACGAGCAGTACTTC.

This clone occurred once. V usage is TRBV7-9 and J usage is TRBJ1-2; a possible D gene is TRBD1 (5 bases). V shed 1 base and J shed 6 bases, with 12 bases lying between them. Germline loops: CDR1 SEHNR, CDR2 FQNEAQ (reference sequence). The CDR3 runs to 14 residues. CDR3 loop: CASSLGPGRDGYTF. Here the CDR3 DNA reads TGTGCCAGCAGCTTAGGGCCAGGGCGTGATGGCTACACCTTC. The entire variable domain, with the rest obtained from reference TRBV7-9 and TRBJ1-2, is as follows: DTGVSQNPRHKITKRGQNVTFRCDPISEHNRLYWYRQTLGQGPEFLTYFQNEAQLEKSRLLSDRFSAERPKGSFSTLEIQRTEQGDSAMYLCASSLGPGRDGYTFGSGTRLTVV.

The chain carries TRBV11-2 and TRBJ2-5; the D gene is possibly TRBD2 (5 bases). Per the germline V gene, CDR1 is SGHAT and CDR2 is FQNNGV. The ends were cut back, 7 bases at V and 5 bases at J, with 14 bases in the middle. This CDR3 has 13 residues. CDR3 DNA sequence: TGTGCCAGCAAACTGGAGTCGGGGGAGACCCAGTACTTC. It specifies CASKLESGETQYF.

CDR3 in DNA: TGTGCCAGCAGGCCCCGGGGGGGAGTCGGAGACACTGAAGCTTTCTTT. Translated, it gives CASRPRGGVGDTEAFF. The chain joins TRBV5-4 to TRBJ1-1; D is perhaps TRBD1 (5 bases). V dropped 5 bases and J dropped 3 bases, with 20 bases sitting between them. Germline CDR1 SGHNT, CDR2 YYREEE (reference sequence). The CDR3 is 16 residues long. Together with reference TRBV5-4 and TRBJ1-1, the CDR3 gives the full variable domain: ETGVTQSPTHLIKTRGQQVTLRCSSQSGHNTVSWYQQALGQGPQFIFQYYREEENGRGNFPPRFSGLQFPNYSSELNVNALELDDSALYLCASRPRGGVGDTEAFFGQGTRLTVV.

This clone was recorded a few times. V and J are TRBV25-1 and TRBJ1-4, with 9 bases identical to TRBD1. The V and J ends lost 4 bases and 8 bases, in that order; junction bases with no gene match: 11. Germline loops: CDR1 MGHDK, CDR2 SYGVNS. This CDR3 comprises 16 residues. DNA for the CDR3: TGTGCCAGCAGTGGAAGGTTGGACAGGGGTAGAGAAAAACTGTTTTTT. It encodes CASSGRLDRGREKLFF.

V and J are TRBV11-2 and TRBJ2-3, with 13 bases that match TRBD2. The CDR3 sequence is 19 residues long. Germline CDR1 reads SGHAT; CDR2 reads FQNNGV. J lost 0 bases, V lost 4 bases, and 10 bases had no gene match. Here the CDR3 reads CASSWAPTSGGTSTDTQYF. DNA of the CDR3: TGTGCCAGCAGCTGGGCACCGACTAGCGGGGGGACTAGCACAGATACGCAGTATTTT.

This sequence joins TRBV5-1 and TRBJ1-4; D may be TRBD1 (5 bases). Trimming removed 3 bases at V and 0 bases at J, with 6 bases between. The CDR3 is 14 amino acids. Germline CDR1 and CDR2: SGHRS and YFSETQ. The CDR3 sequence is CASSSTATNEKLFF. CDR3 DNA: TGCGCCAGCAGCTCGACAGCAACTAATGAAAAACTGTTTTTT.

The V call is TRBV28, the J call TRBJ2-5; 8 nucleotides line up with TRBD2. The germline V gene encodes CDR1 MDHEN and CDR2 SYDVKM. The ends lost 7 bases at V and 5 bases at J; junction bases unmatched: 15. The CDR3 spans 16 residues. The CDR3 loop reads CASTPPGSGMMETQYF. The CDR3 bases are TGTGCCAGCACCCCCCCGGGTAGCGGGATGATGGAGACCCAGTACTTC. The variable domain in full, completed from reference TRBV28 and TRBJ2-5, reads DVKVTQSSRYLVKRTGEKVFLECVQDMDHENMFWYRQDPGLGLRLIYFSYDVKMKEKGDIPEGYSVSREKKERFSLILESASTNQTSMYLCASTPPGSGMMETQYFGPGTRLLVL.

This clone was recorded a few times. This chain links TRBV2 with TRBJ1-2; D may be TRBD1 (6 bases). The CDR3 spans 14 residues. V shed 8 bases and J shed 4 bases, with 17 bases lying between them. Germline V gene lookup returns CDR1 SNHLY and CDR2 FYNNEI. DNA for the CDR3: TGTGCCAGCTGGGACGGGGCAGGGGCCTATGGCTACACCTTC. Amino acids: CASWDGAGAYGYTF.

CDR3 region: CASSSQAGGSYNEQFF. The CDR3 region has the DNA TGCGCCAGCAGCTCACAAGCGGGAGGATCCTACAATGAGCAGTTCTTC. The chain joins TRBV5-1 to TRBJ2-1; TRBD2 matches 9 bases. The CDR3 sequence is 16 residues long. The J segment lost 1 base and the V segment lost 3 bases, leaving 5 bases of the junction unmatched. From germline, CDR1 is SGHRS and CDR2 YFSETQ.

This clone has a single count. The gene calls are TRBV9 and TRBJ1-5; D is possibly TRBD1 (5 bases). V was pared by 3 bases and J by 7 bases, with 14 bases between. CDR3 length: 14 amino acids. CDR1 and CDR2 (germline): SGDLS, YYNGEE. The CDR3 coding sequence is TGTGCCAGCAGCGCAAGTGGCGGGGGGCAGCCCCAGCATTTT. This encodes CASSASGGGQPQHF.

The chain is built from TRBV19 and TRBJ1-6, with a tentative D call TRBD1 (5 bases). The CDR3 spans 13 residues. With 4 bases removed from V and 8 bases from J, the gap between germline ends came to 9 bases. Looked up from germline, CDR1 is LNHDA and CDR2 is SQIVND (reference sequence). CDR3 in amino acids: CASSTPGYSPLHF. CDR3 in DNA: TGTGCCAGTAGTACTCCAGGGTATTCACCCCTCCACTTT. Full variable domain (missing parts from reference TRBV19 and TRBJ1-6): DGGITQSPKYLFRKEGQNVTLSCEQNLNHDAMYWYRQDPGQGLRLIYYSQIVNDFQKGDIAEGYSVSREKKESFPLTVTSAQKNPTAFYLCASSTPGYSPLHFGNGTRLTVT.

The chain has TRBV6-4 and TRBJ1-1; perhaps TRBD1 as D (6 bases). The CDR3 is 13 residues long. Trimming pared 3 bases from V and 1 base from J, leaving 6 bases between. Germline-derived CDR1 and CDR2 are MRHNA and SNTAGT. The CDR3 DNA sequence: TGTGCCAGCAGTGAGGGACAGAACACTGAAGCTTTCTTT. Translation gives CASSEGQNTEAFF.

The chain recombines TRBV2 with TRBJ1-5, with TRBD1 as a possible D gene (5 bases). V was clipped by 4 bases and J by 0 bases, with 13 bases between them. The CDR3 length is 16 residues. The germline V gene encodes CDR1 SNHLY and CDR2 FYNNEI. Here the CDR3 reads CASSVGLLYSNQPQHF. DNA for the CDR3: TGTGCCAGCAGTGTGGGGCTTCTCTATAGCAATCAGCCCCAGCATTTT.

This clone has just one count. This sequence joins TRBV7-6 and TRBJ2-7; TRBD2 agrees at 15 bases. The CDR3 extends over 15 amino acids. Per the germline V gene, CDR1 is SGHVS and CDR2 is FNYEAQ. V lost 4 bases and J lost 5; bases outside the gene matches: 3. The DNA of the CDR3 is TGTGCCAGCAGCTCGTGGACTAGCGGGGGGGACGAGCAGTACTTC. It encodes CASSSWTSGGDEQYF.

V and J are TRBV4-2 and TRBJ2-2, with unresolved D. Per the germline V gene, CDR1 is LGHNA and CDR2 is YNFKEQ. V dropped 0 bases and J dropped 6 bases, with 5 bases sitting between them. The CDR3 sequence is 13 residues long. The CDR3 bases are TGTGCCAGCAGCCAAGATAAATCCGGGGAGCTGTTTTTT. It translates to CASSQDKSGELFF.

This sequence joins TRBV5-4 and TRBJ2-6, with D possibly being TRBD1 (5 bases). V shed 2 bases and J shed 3 bases, with 9 bases lying between them. The length of the CDR3 is 15 residues. Germline CDR1 reads SGHNT; CDR2 reads YYREEE (reference sequence). The CDR3 sequence: CASSFKGLGANVLTF. CDR3 DNA: TGTGCCAGCAGCTTTAAGGGGCTTGGGGCCAACGTCCTGACTTTC.

The J gene is TRBJ2-1, the V gene TRBV6-1, with D unresolved. The CDR3 extends over 11 amino acids. Trimming stripped 4 bases from V and 9 bases from J, with 7 bases between. The germline gives CDR1 MNHNS, CDR2 SASEGT. The CDR3 bases are TGTGCCAGCAGTGCCAGTCGTGAGCAGTTCTTC. Its protein product is CASSASREQFF.